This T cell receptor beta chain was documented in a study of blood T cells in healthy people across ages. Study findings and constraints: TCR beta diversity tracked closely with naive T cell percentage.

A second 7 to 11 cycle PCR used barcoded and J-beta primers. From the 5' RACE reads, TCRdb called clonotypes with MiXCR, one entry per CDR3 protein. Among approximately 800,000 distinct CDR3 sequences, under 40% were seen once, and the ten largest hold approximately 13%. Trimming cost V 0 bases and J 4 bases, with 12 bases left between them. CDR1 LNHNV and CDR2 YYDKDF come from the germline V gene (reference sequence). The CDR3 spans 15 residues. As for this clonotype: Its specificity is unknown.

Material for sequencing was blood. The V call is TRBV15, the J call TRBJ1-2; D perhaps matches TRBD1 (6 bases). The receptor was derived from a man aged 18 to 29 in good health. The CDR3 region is CATSRDEGVPYGYTF. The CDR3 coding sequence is TGTGCCACCAGCAGAGATGAGGGGGTCCCCTATGGCTACACCTTC. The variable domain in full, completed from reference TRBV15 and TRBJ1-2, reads DAMVIQNPRYQVTQFGKPVTLSCSQTLNHNVMYWYQQKSSQAPKLLFHYYDKDFNNEADTPDNFQSRRPNTSFCFLDIRSPGLGDTAMYLCATSRDEGVPYGYTFGSGTRLTVV.